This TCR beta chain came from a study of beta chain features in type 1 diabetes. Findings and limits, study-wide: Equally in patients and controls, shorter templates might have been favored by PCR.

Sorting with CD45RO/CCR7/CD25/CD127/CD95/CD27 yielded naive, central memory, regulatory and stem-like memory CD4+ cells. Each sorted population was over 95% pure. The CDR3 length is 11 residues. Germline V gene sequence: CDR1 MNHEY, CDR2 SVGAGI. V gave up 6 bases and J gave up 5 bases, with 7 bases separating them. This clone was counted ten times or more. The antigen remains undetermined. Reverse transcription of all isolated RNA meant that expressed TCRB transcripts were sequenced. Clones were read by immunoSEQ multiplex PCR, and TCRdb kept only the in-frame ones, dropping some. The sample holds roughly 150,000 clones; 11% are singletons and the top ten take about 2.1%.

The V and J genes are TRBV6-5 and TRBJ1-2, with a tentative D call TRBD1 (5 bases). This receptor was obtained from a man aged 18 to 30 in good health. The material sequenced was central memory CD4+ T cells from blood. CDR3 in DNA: TGTGCCAGCAGCCGGGGGTATGGCTACACCTTC. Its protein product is CASSRGYGYTF.